This T cell receptor beta chain was identified in a study of graft-versus-host responses after intestinal transplantation (dated by TCRdb to the early 2020s). For the wider study: Multivisceral, liver-intestinal, or isolated intestinal transplants were received by the recipients. Rather than being sequenced by the commercial service, samples from a few later patients were sequenced in-house on an Illumina MiSeq and processed with MiXCR. Alloreactive clones were identified by sequencing pre-transplant mixed lymphocyte reaction products and comparing these products with unstimulated pre-transplant donor and recipient T cells. All recipients received anti-thymocyte globulin induction followed by maintenance tacrolimus and steroids for about three years. Graft-versus-host and host-versus-graft alloreactive T cell clones were tracked in the graft, circulation and bone marrow after intestinal transplantation using bulk TCR-beta CDR3 sequencing. Donor T cell macrochimerism was defined as a peak of at least 4% donor T cells among recipient peripheral blood mononuclear cells. The cohort enrolled approximately 24 intestinal transplant recipients, one of whom was a retransplant, and a few patients without pretransplant specimens were excluded. Overall results and qualifications from the work: In the allografts of patients with donor T cell macrochimerism, GvH to HvG T cell clonal ratios were high. GvH clones turned up in recipient bone marrow, with some appearing earlier in ileal mucosa or blood, a pattern consistent with an intestinal mucosal origin. The relatively low number and heterogeneity of intestinal transplant patients limited the conclusions. Early after transplant, peak levels of circulating GvH clones were found to be associated with declines in HvG clones.

Worth noting for this clone: It has no known antigen specificity. Per-base quality was not reported, and no clone a single base away is much larger than it.

Looking up the germline V gene (reference sequence) yields CDR1 SGHAT and CDR2 FQDESV. Spanning cysteine to phenylalanine, the CDR3 consists of 13 amino acids. Only CDR3 DNA remains: 39 bases, in frame from the first base. V and J are truncated by 3 bases and 5 bases respectively, leaving an intervening sequence of 8 bases. According to the study, the label for this sample's time point signals: cells obtained before transplantation from donor or recipient. CD3+CD4+ and CD3+CD8+ populations were FACS-sorted from unstimulated pre-transplant donor and recipient cells taken from spleen or lymph nodes. Library construction relied on the immunoSEQ multiplex PCR assay. For most patients, genomic DNA was isolated with the Qiagen DNeasy Blood and Tissue Kit and sent frozen to Adaptive Biotechnologies for TCR sequencing. High-throughput TCR-beta CDR3 sequencing of genomic DNA from most patients was performed by Adaptive Biotechnologies. As for the original processing: Adaptive's ImmunoSEQ software supplied the TCR sequencing data for around 19 patients, while MiXCR and VDJtools were used to process three other patients. CD4 versus CD8 sorting errors were corrected by removing sequences found in both subsets at a frequency ratio below 5:1. Because the origin of CDR3 nucleotide sequences shared between donor and recipient could not be assigned, those sequences were removed. At least 2-fold expansion over unstimulated cells and a minimum CFSE-low frequency of 0.002% (template counts) or 0.001% (read counts) were required for clones to be classified as alloreactive. A clone was considered mappable if detected in the sequenced pre-transplant spleen, lymph node, or MLR CFSE-low populations of the donor or recipient. Cumulative frequency of alloreactive clones was calculated as a percentage of all sequences weighted by copy number. TCRdb provides this immuneACCESS table in a form limited to in-frame rearrangements. Some clones are lacking; in checked studies, under half of them reflect an unresolved V gene, and why the rest are absent is not known. V, J and clone size are taken as reported in that table, and D and trimming were inferred from the DNA itself. This sample lists 80,000 to 95,000 clones; 75% to 95% were detected once. The ten biggest clones cover around 5.8% of the sample.

This chain joins TRBV11-1 to TRBJ2-1, with no reliable assignment of the D segment. The clonotype comes from a human donor who received an intestinal transplant. Specimen: unstimulated CD8+ T cells sorted from spleen or lymph node cells, collected before intestinal transplant. The nucleotide sequence reads as follows: TGTGCCAGCAGCTTGGGATTCGACAATGAGCAGTTCTTC. Protein translation: CASSLGFDNEQFF.